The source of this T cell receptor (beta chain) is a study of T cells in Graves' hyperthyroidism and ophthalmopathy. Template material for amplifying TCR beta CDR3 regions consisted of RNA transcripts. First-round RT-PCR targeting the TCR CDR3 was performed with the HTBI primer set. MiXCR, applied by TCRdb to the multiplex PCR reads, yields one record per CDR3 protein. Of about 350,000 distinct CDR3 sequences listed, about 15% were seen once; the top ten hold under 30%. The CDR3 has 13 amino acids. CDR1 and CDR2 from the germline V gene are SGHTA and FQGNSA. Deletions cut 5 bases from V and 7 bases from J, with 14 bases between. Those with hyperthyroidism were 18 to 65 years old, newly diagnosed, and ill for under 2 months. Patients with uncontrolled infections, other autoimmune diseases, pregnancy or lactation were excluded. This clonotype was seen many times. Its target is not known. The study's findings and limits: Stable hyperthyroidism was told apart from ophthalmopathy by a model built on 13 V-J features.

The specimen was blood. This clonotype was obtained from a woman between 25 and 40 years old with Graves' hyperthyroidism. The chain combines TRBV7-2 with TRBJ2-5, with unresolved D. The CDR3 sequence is CASSQDPAVTQYF. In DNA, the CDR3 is TGTGCCAGCAGCCAGGACCCAGCCGTGACCCAGTACTTC.